This TCR beta chain was identified during a study of cytomegalovirus exposure and HLA in healthy donors. Study overall: Per a later analysis, the approximately 690 first-cohort and over 90 validation repertoires shared one platform. General study results and limits: The classifier was said to identify cytomegalovirus status with high specificity and sensitivity. Researchers catalogued roughly 170 TCR beta chains as cytomegalovirus-associated. Most TCRs appeared rarely, but some public TCRs recurred in many donors.

The assay was immunoSEQ multiplex PCR, and TCRdb's table has in-frame clones only and misses some. The top ten clones hold roughly 1% of a sample with over 50,000 clones, almost 97% of them seen once. On this clone: What it binds is unknown.

CDR1 SGHVS and CDR2 FQNEAQ come from the germline V gene. Trimming removed 1 base at V and 4 bases at J, with 13 bases between. The CDR3 extends over 15 amino acids. V is TRBV7-8 and J is TRBJ1-2, with D uncertain. This receptor was taken from a woman aged 18 to 35 in good health and CMV-seronegative. The specimen sequenced was PBMCs. DNA of the CDR3: TGTGCCAGCAGCTTAGTCGGCGGGATTCCCTATGGCTACACCTTC. It codes for CASSLVGGIPYGYTF.